The following is a T cell receptor beta chain sequence with its context. The sample's time point: patch test 3, about 24 weeks after DPC sensitization. Treatment indicated: therapeutic diphenylcyclopropenone sensitization with weekly scalp DPC. A single record per CDR3 protein comes from TCRdb applying MiXCR to the RACE reads. Seen here are 150,000 to 200,000 distinct CDR3 sequences, around 30% observed once, and the top ten hold under 2.5%. V was cut by 6 bases and J by 4 bases, with 7 bases left in between. Germline V gene sequence: CDR1 MNHEY, CDR2 SVGEGT. The CDR3 consists of 11 residues. These data are taken from a study of human T cells and chemical hapten exposure.

The rearrangement uses TRBV6-2 or TRBV6-3 and TRBJ2-7, with no clear D. The material was whole blood, obtained in connection with sensitization to the hapten diphenylcyclopropenone (DPC). The source of this sequence is a woman between 18 and 29 years old with alopecia areata. Some clones in this sample may be carry-over from other donors' samples. The CDR3 spells CASRRKYEQYF. Here the CDR3 DNA reads TGTGCCAGCAGAAGGAAGTACGAGCAGTACTTC.